This record covers a single T cell receptor (beta chain). Its matching antigen is unknown. In germline, CDR1 is SEHNR, CDR2 FQNEAQ (reference sequence). V gave up 5 bases and J gave up 4 bases; unmatched junction bases: 6. This CDR3 spans 15 amino acids. There were only Caucasian adults among the donors, and all lived in Nashville, Tennessee. These data originate in a study of shared clonotypes between healthy human individuals. Study-wide results and caveats: Collection of samples was limited to blood; tissue repertoires likely differ. Sharing across several donors was seen in roughly 5.2% of naive CD4 clonotypes.

Clones were read by immunoSEQ multiplex PCR, and TCRdb kept only the in-frame ones, dropping some. The data show 2 million to 2.5 million clones, under 95% seen once. The specimen was naive CD4+ T cells from PBMCs. Subset specified: CD45RA+ positively selected. The V call is TRBV7-9, the J call TRBJ1-5; 9 positions agree with TRBD1. The TCR comes from a young man in good health. Some clones in this sample may be carry-over from other donors' samples. CDR3 DNA: TGTGCCAGCAGCCAACAGGGGGCTAGTAATCAGCCCCAGCATTTT. Translated, it gives CASSQQGASNQPQHF.